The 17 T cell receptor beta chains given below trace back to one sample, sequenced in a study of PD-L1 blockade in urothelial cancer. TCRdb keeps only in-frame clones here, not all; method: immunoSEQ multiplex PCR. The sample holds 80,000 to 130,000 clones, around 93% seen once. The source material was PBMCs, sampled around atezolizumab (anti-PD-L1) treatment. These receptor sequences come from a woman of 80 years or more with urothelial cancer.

CDR3 amino acids: CASSLDRTPDRELFF. CDR3 sequence (DNA): TGTGCCAGCAGCTTAGATAGGACACCGGACAGGGAGCTGTTTTTT. V and J are TRBV11-3 and TRBJ2-2, with D possibly being TRBD1 (5 bases). The CDR3 runs to 15 residues. Trimming cost V 0 bases and J 9 bases, with 14 bases left between them. Germline V gene lookup returns CDR1 SGHNT and CDR2 YENEEA.

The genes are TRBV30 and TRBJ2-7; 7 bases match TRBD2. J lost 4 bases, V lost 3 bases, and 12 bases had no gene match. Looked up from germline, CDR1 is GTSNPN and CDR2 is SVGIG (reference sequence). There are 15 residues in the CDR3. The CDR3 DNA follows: TGTGCCTGGAGCCTGGGAGGGAGTTTGGGGTACGAGCAGTACTTC. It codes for CAWSLGGSLGYEQYF.

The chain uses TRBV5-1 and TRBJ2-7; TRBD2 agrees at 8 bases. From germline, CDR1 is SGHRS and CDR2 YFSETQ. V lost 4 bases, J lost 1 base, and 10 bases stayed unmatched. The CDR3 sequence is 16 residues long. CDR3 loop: CASSHQGSGRSYEQYF. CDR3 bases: TGCGCCAGCAGCCATCAGGGCAGCGGGAGATCCTACGAGCAGTACTTC.

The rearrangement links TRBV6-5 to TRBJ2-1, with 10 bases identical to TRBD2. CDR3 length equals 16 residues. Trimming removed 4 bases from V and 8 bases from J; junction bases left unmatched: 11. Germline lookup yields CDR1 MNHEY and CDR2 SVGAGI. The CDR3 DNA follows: TGTGCCAGCAGTTCCCGGACAGCGGGAGGGTTCCATGAGCAGTTCTTC. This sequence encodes CASSSRTAGGFHEQFF.

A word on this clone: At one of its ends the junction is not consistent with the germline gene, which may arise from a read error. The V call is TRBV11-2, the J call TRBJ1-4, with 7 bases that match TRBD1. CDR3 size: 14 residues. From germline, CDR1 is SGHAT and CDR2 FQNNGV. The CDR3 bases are TGTGCCAGCAGCCTAGACAGGGTTAGCGAAAAACTGTTTTTT. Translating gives CASSLDRVSEKLFF. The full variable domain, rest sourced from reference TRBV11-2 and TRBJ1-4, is EAGVAQSPRYKIIEKRQSVAFWCNPISGHATLYWYQQILGQGPKLLIQFQNNGVVDDSQLPKDRFSAERLKGVDSTLKIQPAKLEDSAVYLCASSLDRVSEKLFFGSGTQLSVL.

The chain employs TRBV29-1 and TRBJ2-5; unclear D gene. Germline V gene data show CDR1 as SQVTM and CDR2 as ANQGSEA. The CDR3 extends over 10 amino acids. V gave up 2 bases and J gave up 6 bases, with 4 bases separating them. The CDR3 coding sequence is TGCAGCGTTGAACTCCAGACCCAGTACTTC. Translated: CSVELQTQYF.

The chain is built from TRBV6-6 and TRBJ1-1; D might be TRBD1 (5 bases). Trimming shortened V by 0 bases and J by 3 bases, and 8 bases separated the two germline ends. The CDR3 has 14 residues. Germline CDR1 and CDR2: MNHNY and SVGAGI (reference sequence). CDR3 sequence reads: CASSYSTGDTEAFF. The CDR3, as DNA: TGTGCCAGCAGTTACTCCACAGGAGACACTGAAGCTTTCTTT.

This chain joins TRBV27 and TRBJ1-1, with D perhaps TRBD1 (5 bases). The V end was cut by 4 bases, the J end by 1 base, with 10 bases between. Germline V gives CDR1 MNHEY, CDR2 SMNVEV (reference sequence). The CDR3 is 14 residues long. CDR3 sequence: CASSWTTSNTEAFF. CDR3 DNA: TGTGCCAGCAGTTGGACAACTTCGAACACTGAAGCTTTCTTT.

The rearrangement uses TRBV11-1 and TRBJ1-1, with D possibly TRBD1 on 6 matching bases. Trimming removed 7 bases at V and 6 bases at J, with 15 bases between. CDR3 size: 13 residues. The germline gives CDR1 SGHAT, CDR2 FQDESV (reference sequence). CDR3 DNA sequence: TGTGCCAGCACGGAGACAGGTCGGGCTGAAGCTTTCTTT. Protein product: CASTETGRAEAFF.

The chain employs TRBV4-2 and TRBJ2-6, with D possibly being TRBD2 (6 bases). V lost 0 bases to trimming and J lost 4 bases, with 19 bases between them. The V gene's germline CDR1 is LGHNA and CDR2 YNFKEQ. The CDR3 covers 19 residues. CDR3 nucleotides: TGTGCCAGCAGCCAAGATCGGGCCGTTGGGAGGTCCGGGGCCAACGTCCTGACTTTC. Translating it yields CASSQDRAVGRSGANVLTF.

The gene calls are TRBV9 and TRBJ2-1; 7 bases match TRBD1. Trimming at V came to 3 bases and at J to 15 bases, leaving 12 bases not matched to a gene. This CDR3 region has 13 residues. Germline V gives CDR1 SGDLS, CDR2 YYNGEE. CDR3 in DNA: TGTGCCAGCAGCGCAGATCTCCAGGGGGTTGGGTTCTTC. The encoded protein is CASSADLQGVGFF.

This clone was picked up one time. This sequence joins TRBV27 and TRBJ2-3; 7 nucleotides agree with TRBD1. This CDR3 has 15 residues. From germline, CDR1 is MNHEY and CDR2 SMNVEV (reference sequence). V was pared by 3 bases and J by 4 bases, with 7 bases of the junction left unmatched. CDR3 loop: CASSLTGRKADTQYF. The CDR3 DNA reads TGTGCCAGCAGTTTGACAGGGCGGAAGGCAGATACGCAGTATTTT.

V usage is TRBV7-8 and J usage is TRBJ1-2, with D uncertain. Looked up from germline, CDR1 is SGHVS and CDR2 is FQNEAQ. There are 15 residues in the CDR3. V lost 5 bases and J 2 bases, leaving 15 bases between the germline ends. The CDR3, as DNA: TGTGCCAGCAGCGTCGATACGAGGTTCAACTATGGCTACACCTTC. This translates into CASSVDTRFNYGYTF.

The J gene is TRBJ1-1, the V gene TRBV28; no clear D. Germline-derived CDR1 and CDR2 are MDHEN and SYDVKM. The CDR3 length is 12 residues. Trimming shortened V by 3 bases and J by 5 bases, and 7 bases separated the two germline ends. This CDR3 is CASSLPRTEAFF. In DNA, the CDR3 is TGTGCCAGCAGTTTGCCCCGGACTGAAGCTTTCTTT.

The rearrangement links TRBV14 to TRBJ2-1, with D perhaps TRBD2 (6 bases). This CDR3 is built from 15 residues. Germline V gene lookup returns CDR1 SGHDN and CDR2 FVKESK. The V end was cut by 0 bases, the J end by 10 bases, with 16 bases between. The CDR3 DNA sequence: TGTGCCAGCAGCCAAGATGGACTCCTTGGAGGGGAGCAGTTCTTC. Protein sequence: CASSQDGLLGGEQFF.

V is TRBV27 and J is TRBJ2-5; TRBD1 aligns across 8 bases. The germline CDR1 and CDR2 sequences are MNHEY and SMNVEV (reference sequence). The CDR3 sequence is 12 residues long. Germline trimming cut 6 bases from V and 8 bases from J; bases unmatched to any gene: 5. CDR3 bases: TGTGCCAGCAGCGGGACAGGACCAACCCAGTACTTC. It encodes CASSGTGPTQYF.

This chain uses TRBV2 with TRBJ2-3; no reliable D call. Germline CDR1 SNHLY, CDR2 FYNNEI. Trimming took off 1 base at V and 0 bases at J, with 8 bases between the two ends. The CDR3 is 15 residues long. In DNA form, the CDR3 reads TGTGCCAGCAGTGAAGTACGCGGTAGCACAGATACGCAGTATTTT. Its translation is CASSEVRGSTDTQYF.